This entry is about one T cell receptor (beta chain). The antigen remains unidentified. The assay was immunoSEQ multiplex PCR, and TCRdb's table has in-frame clones only and misses some. The sample has millions of clones, just under 95% seen once. The sample comes from a study of shared clonotypes between healthy human individuals. Broader study findings: Sharing across a handful of donors was seen in approximately 5.2% of naive CD4 clonotypes.

V lost 5 bases and J lost 8; bases outside the gene matches: 10. This CDR3 has 15 amino acids. Germline CDR1 MNHNY, CDR2 SVGAGI (reference sequence). Only CD45RO-negative cells positively selected for CCR7 counted as naive CD8 cells, so terminally differentiated effector memory CD45RA+ cells were excluded. The donor cohort consisted entirely of Caucasian adults residing in Nashville, Tennessee. Sequencing was performed on naive CD8+ T cells sorted from blood. This chain links TRBV6-6 with TRBJ1-4, with 8 bases that match TRBD1. This receptor was obtained from a man aged 18 to 29 in good health. The DNA of the CDR3 is TGTGCCAGCAGTGGAGGACAGGGATGGGAAGAAAAACTGTTTTTT. It encodes CASSGGQGWEEKLFF.